Listed below are T cell receptor beta chains from one sample, sequenced in a study of cytomegalovirus exposure and HLA in healthy donors. Repertoires were generated with immunoSEQ multiplex PCR, while TCRdb's copy carries only in-frame clones and drops some. Of about 190,000 clones detected, approximately 84% appear once; the ten largest clones hold around 3.9%. Sequenced input: PBMCs. These receptors were obtained from a man aged 45 to 65 in good health and CMV-seronegative. Each CDR3 is given with its conserved first and last residue. Each record gives: clone size, D gene, V gene, J gene, CDR3 DNA, CDR3 protein. A D gene is named only where the DNA matches it firmly. Size is omitted from some rows. Given values are once, few, many or a class for expanded clones.

abundance: NA
d_gene: NA
v_gene: TRBV9
j_gene: TRBJ2-3
CDR3nt: TGTGCCAGCAGCGGGCCCCTCAGGGGCACAGATACGCAGTATTTT
CDR3aa: CASSGPLRGTDTQYF

abundance: once
d_gene: NA
v_gene: TRBV7-9
j_gene: TRBJ2-1
CDR3nt: TGTGCCAGCAGCTTACAGGCTAATGAGCAGTTCTTC
CDR3aa: CASSLQANEQFF

abundance: few
d_gene: NA
v_gene: TRBV7-3
j_gene: TRBJ1-6
CDR3nt: TGTGCCAGCAGCACCTCAGGGAGGTCACCCCTCCACTTT
CDR3aa: CASSTSGRSPLHF

abundance: NA
d_gene: NA
v_gene: TRBV9
j_gene: TRBJ2-5
CDR3nt: TGTGCCAGCAGCGTAGAGGGATCAGGGGCCCTCGGGGAGACCCAGTACTTC
CDR3aa: CASSVEGSGALGETQYF

abundance: once
d_gene: NA
v_gene: TRBV4-2
j_gene: TRBJ1-2
CDR3nt: TGTGCCAGCAGCCAAGAGGTTATAGAAGGCTACACCTTC
CDR3aa: CASSQEVIEGYTF

abundance: NA
d_gene: TRBD1
v_gene: TRBV15
j_gene: TRBJ2-7
CDR3nt: TGTGCCACCAGCACGGGACAGCCCTACGAGCAGTACTTC
CDR3aa: CATSTGQPYEQYF

abundance: NA
d_gene: NA
v_gene: TRBV7-9
j_gene: TRBJ2-3
CDR3nt: TGTGCCAGCAGCTTCGGGGGACCCACAGATACGCAGTATTTT
CDR3aa: CASSFGGPTDTQYF

abundance: NA
d_gene: NA
v_gene: TRBV6-5
j_gene: TRBJ1-1
CDR3nt: TGTGCCAGCAGCCCACAGGGTGTCACTGAAGCTTTCTTT
CDR3aa: CASSPQGVTEAFF

abundance: NA
d_gene: NA
v_gene: TRBV19
j_gene: TRBJ1-5
CDR3nt: TGTGCCACTAGGCCTACAGGTTTTCAGCCCCAGCATTTT
CDR3aa: CATRPTGFQPQHF

abundance: NA
d_gene: TRBD2
v_gene: TRBV7-6
j_gene: TRBJ2-3
CDR3nt: TGTGCCAGCAGCGATACCCTAGCGGGGGGAACAGATACGCAGTATTTT
CDR3aa: CASSDTLAGGTDTQYF

abundance: NA
d_gene: NA
v_gene: TRBV27
j_gene: TRBJ1-5
CDR3nt: TGTGCCAGCCAGTTTGGGGCAGGGCCCGGGCAGCCCCAGCATTTT
CDR3aa: CASQFGAGPGQPQHF

abundance: once
d_gene: NA
v_gene: TRBV10-3
j_gene: TRBJ2-2
CDR3nt: TGTGCCATCAGTGGCGGCAGCACGGGGACCGGGGAGCTGTTTTTT
CDR3aa: CAISGGSTGTGELFF

abundance: NA
d_gene: NA
v_gene: TRBV4-1
j_gene: TRBJ1-4
CDR3nt: TGCGCCAGCAGCCAAGATGGGGGGGCCGATGAAAAACTGTTTTTT
CDR3aa: CASSQDGGADEKLFF

abundance: NA
d_gene: NA
v_gene: TRBV19
j_gene: TRBJ2-7
CDR3nt: TGTGCCAGTAGTACGGCGGGAACCTACGAGCAGTACTTC
CDR3aa: CASSTAGTYEQYF

abundance: NA
d_gene: NA
v_gene: TRBV6-1
j_gene: TRBJ2-2
CDR3nt: TGTGCCAGCAGTATCCAGGAGAACACCGGGGAGCTGTTTTTT
CDR3aa: CASSIQENTGELFF

abundance: NA
d_gene: NA
v_gene: TRBV7-3
j_gene: TRBJ2-1
CDR3nt: TGTGCCAGCAGCTTAATTCTTGGCGGAGGGAGTGAGCAGTTCTTC
CDR3aa: CASSLILGGGSEQFF

abundance: NA
d_gene: TRBD1
v_gene: TRBV7-9
j_gene: TRBJ2-2
CDR3nt: TGTGCCAGCAGCCCTATTCCGGGACAGGGTGTCACCGGGGAGCTGTTTTTT
CDR3aa: CASSPIPGQGVTGELFF

abundance: few
d_gene: NA
v_gene: TRBV19
j_gene: TRBJ2-2
CDR3nt: TGTGCCAGTAGTGTCGACACCTACACCGGGGAGCTGTTTTTT
CDR3aa: CASSVDTYTGELFF

abundance: NA
d_gene: NA
v_gene: TRBV7-2
j_gene: TRBJ2-2
CDR3nt: TGTGCCAGCAGCTTAAACGCGCTCCCCACCGGGGAGCTGTTTTTT
CDR3aa: CASSLNALPTGELFF

abundance: once
d_gene: NA
v_gene: TRBV2
j_gene: TRBJ1-1
CDR3nt: TGTGCCAGCAGGGGAAGAGACGGGGAGTCTTCTGAAGCTTTCTTT
CDR3aa: CASRGRDGESSEAFF

abundance: NA
d_gene: NA
v_gene: TRBV21-1
j_gene: TRBJ2-2
CDR3nt: TGTGCCAGCAGCCCGAGGGCGAATCCGAACACCGGGGAGCTGTTTTTT
CDR3aa: CASSPRANPNTGELFF

abundance: NA
d_gene: TRBD2
v_gene: TRBV5-6
j_gene: TRBJ2-1
CDR3nt: TGTGCCAGCAGCTTCCCAGCGGGAAACAATGAGCAGTTCTTC
CDR3aa: CASSFPAGNNEQFF

abundance: NA
d_gene: TRBD1
v_gene: TRBV9
j_gene: TRBJ1-4
CDR3nt: TGTGCCAGCAGCGCCAGGGGGCTGGGCGGTGAAAAACTGTTTTTT
CDR3aa: CASSARGLGGEKLFF

abundance: NA
d_gene: NA
v_gene: TRBV27
j_gene: TRBJ1-1
CDR3nt: TGTGCCAGCAGCCCCGGCAGGGAGAACACTGAAGCTTTCTTT
CDR3aa: CASSPGRENTEAFF

abundance: NA
d_gene: TRBD1
v_gene: TRBV7-8
j_gene: TRBJ1-5
CDR3nt: TGTGCCAGCAGGATCGGGACAGGGGTTCAGCCCCAGCATTTT
CDR3aa: CASRIGTGVQPQHF

abundance: NA
d_gene: NA
v_gene: TRBV27
j_gene: TRBJ2-1
CDR3nt: TGTGCCAGCAGTTCCCCGACCCGGAGCTCCTACAATGAGCAGTTCTTC
CDR3aa: CASSSPTRSSYNEQFF

abundance: NA
d_gene: NA
v_gene: TRBV10-3
j_gene: TRBJ1-2
CDR3nt: TGTGCCATCAGTGAGTCTCTACAGGGATATTATGGCTACACCTTC
CDR3aa: CAISESLQGYYGYTF

abundance: few
d_gene: TRBD1
v_gene: TRBV9
j_gene: TRBJ2-3
CDR3nt: TGTGCCAGCAGCGTAACCGGGACAGGGGTGACAGATACGCAGTATTTT
CDR3aa: CASSVTGTGVTDTQYF

abundance: NA
d_gene: TRBD2
v_gene: TRBV9
j_gene: TRBJ2-7
CDR3nt: TGTGCCAGCAGCGAGAGGGTTAGCGGGGGGGCCCTCTACGAGCAGTACTTC
CDR3aa: CASSERVSGGALYEQYF

abundance: NA
d_gene: TRBD1
v_gene: TRBV18
j_gene: TRBJ1-1
CDR3nt: TGTGCCAGCTCACCATTCCGACAGGGGGGAAACACTGAAGCTTTCTTT
CDR3aa: CASSPFRQGGNTEAFF

abundance: NA
d_gene: NA
v_gene: TRBV7-8
j_gene: TRBJ2-7
CDR3nt: TGTGCCAGCAGCTTACGAGAAGAGTCACGGGAGCAGTACTTC
CDR3aa: CASSLREESREQYF

abundance: NA
d_gene: NA
v_gene: TRBV6-1
j_gene: TRBJ2-5
CDR3nt: TGTGCCAGCAGTCCCCCGGACTTAATGGAGACCCAGTACTTC
CDR3aa: CASSPPDLMETQYF

abundance: once
d_gene: NA
v_gene: TRBV7-2
j_gene: TRBJ2-2
CDR3nt: TGTGCCTCCCGTAGATCGAACACCGGGGAGCTGTTTTTT
CDR3aa: CASRRSNTGELFF

abundance: NA
d_gene: NA
v_gene: TRBV18
j_gene: TRBJ1-4
CDR3nt: TGTGCCAGCTCACCTTTCCTCGGGACACAAAATGAAAAACTGTTTTTT
CDR3aa: CASSPFLGTQNEKLFF

abundance: NA
d_gene: TRBD2
v_gene: TRBV6-5
j_gene: TRBJ2-1
CDR3nt: TGTGCCAGCAGCAGGACTAGCGGGGTTTACAATGAGCAGTTCTTC
CDR3aa: CASSRTSGVYNEQFF

abundance: NA
d_gene: NA
v_gene: TRBV7-9
j_gene: TRBJ1-2
CDR3nt: TGTGCCAGCAGCTCCACTCGGAAGGAGGATGGCTACACCTTC
CDR3aa: CASSSTRKEDGYTF

abundance: NA
d_gene: TRBD1
v_gene: TRBV6-1
j_gene: TRBJ1-6
CDR3nt: TGTGCCAGCAGCTATAACAGGGGTAATTCACCCCTCCACTTT
CDR3aa: CASSYNRGNSPLHF

abundance: few
d_gene: NA
v_gene: TRBV6-5
j_gene: TRBJ1-2
CDR3nt: TGTGCCAGCAGACGCCCGACGGGAGGCTACACCTTC
CDR3aa: CASRRPTGGYTF

abundance: NA
d_gene: TRBD2
v_gene: TRBV5-4
j_gene: TRBJ2-5
CDR3nt: TGTGCCAGCAGCCCGGACCCGGGGGGAGAGACCCAGTACTTC
CDR3aa: CASSPDPGGETQYF

abundance: NA
d_gene: TRBD2
v_gene: TRBV5-1
j_gene: TRBJ2-3
CDR3nt: TGCGCCAGCAGCGGAACAGCGGGGGACACAGATACGCAGTATTTT
CDR3aa: CASSGTAGDTDTQYF

abundance: NA
d_gene: NA
v_gene: TRBV27
j_gene: TRBJ1-2
CDR3nt: TGTGCCAGCAGCTCGCCTGCCAGGGGAGTTAACTATGGCTACACCTTC
CDR3aa: CASSSPARGVNYGYTF

abundance: NA
d_gene: TRBD1
v_gene: TRBV2
j_gene: TRBJ2-7
CDR3nt: TGTGCCAGCAGCCAGGGGCGGGACAGGGGGTGGTACGAGCAGTACTTC
CDR3aa: CASSQGRDRGWYEQYF

abundance: NA
d_gene: NA
v_gene: TRBV21-1
j_gene: TRBJ1-2
CDR3nt: TGTGCCAGCAAAGACAGGGGGCCCAACTATGGCTACACCTTC
CDR3aa: CASKDRGPNYGYTF

abundance: once
d_gene: NA
v_gene: TRBV29-1
j_gene: TRBJ1-2
CDR3nt: TGCAGCGTTCTGACAGATTCTAACTATGGCTACACCTTC
CDR3aa: CSVLTDSNYGYTF

abundance: NA
d_gene: NA
v_gene: TRBV2
j_gene: TRBJ1-2
CDR3nt: TGTGCCAGCAGTGAACAGGGTACAGTTAACTATGGCTACACCTTC
CDR3aa: CASSEQGTVNYGYTF

abundance: NA
d_gene: NA
v_gene: TRBV5-1
j_gene: TRBJ1-5
CDR3nt: TGCGCCAGCAGCTTGGAATCCGCGTCGGGGCAGCCCCAGCATTTT
CDR3aa: CASSLESASGQPQHF

abundance: NA
d_gene: NA
v_gene: TRBV18
j_gene: TRBJ1-4
CDR3nt: TGTGCCAGCTCACCCACAGGGAGACTTACTAATGAAAAACTGTTTTTT
CDR3aa: CASSPTGRLTNEKLFF

abundance: NA
d_gene: NA
v_gene: TRBV13
j_gene: TRBJ1-2
CDR3nt: TGTGCCAGCAGCTTAACAGACTATGGCTACACCTTC
CDR3aa: CASSLTDYGYTF

abundance: NA
d_gene: NA
v_gene: TRBV28
j_gene: TRBJ1-5
CDR3nt: TGTGGTGCAAAGGAAAACAGTAATAGCAATCAGCCCCAGCATTTT
CDR3aa: CGAKENSNSNQPQHF

abundance: NA
d_gene: NA
v_gene: TRBV7-2
j_gene: TRBJ2-7
CDR3nt: TGTGCCAGCAGCTCGGAGGGGGCTGACGAGCAGTACTTC
CDR3aa: CASSSEGADEQYF

abundance: NA
d_gene: NA
v_gene: TRBV10-3
j_gene: TRBJ1-6
CDR3nt: TGTGCCATATCCGGCTTTGGACAGACCTTTAATTCACCCCTCCACTTT
CDR3aa: CAISGFGQTFNSPLHF

abundance: NA
d_gene: TRBD2
v_gene: TRBV19
j_gene: TRBJ2-3
CDR3nt: TGTGCCAGTAGGGATCTGACTAGCGGGGGGGGCACAGATACGCAGTATTTT
CDR3aa: CASRDLTSGGGTDTQYF

abundance: NA
d_gene: TRBD1
v_gene: TRBV7-2
j_gene: TRBJ2-3
CDR3nt: TGTGCCAGCAGCTCGGGACAGGGCAGAGATACGCAGTATTTT
CDR3aa: CASSSGQGRDTQYF

abundance: NA
d_gene: TRBD2
v_gene: TRBV7-2
j_gene: TRBJ2-3
CDR3nt: TGTGCCAGCAGTCCTAACGGGGGGGCAGATACGCAGTATTTT
CDR3aa: CASSPNGGADTQYF